This T cell receptor (beta chain) was identified during a study of shared clonotypes between healthy human individuals. Study context: Each donor contributed plates that comprised three CD4 naive, three CD4 memory, two CD8 naive and one CD8 memory.

CD45RO-negative cells were positively selected for CCR7, leaving out terminally differentiated effector memory CD45RA+ cells. Donors included only healthy HIV-negative adults lacking recent acute infections or vaccinations. Researchers ran the assay at a deep level. In the original processing: Junction-only immunoSEQ sequences carried no quality scores, so filtering differed. Generated by immunoSEQ multiplex PCR, the TCRdb table keeps only in-frame clones and is missing some. V and J calls and clone size come straight from that table; D and trimming were deduced from the DNA. The sample records under 850,000 clones, more than 85% being singletons. Trimming stripped 4 bases from V and 4 bases from J, with 10 bases between. CDR3 length: 14 amino acids. Germline CDR1 and CDR2: MNHEY and SMNVEV (reference sequence).

The receptor's source is a man aged 25-45 years in good health. V gene TRBV27 combines with J gene TRBJ2-2; possibly TRBD1 for D (6 bases). Material for sequencing was naive CD8+ T cells sorted from blood. CDR3 bases: TGTGCCAGCAGTTCTTGGGGGCCCACCGGGGAGCTGTTTTTT. Amino acids: CASSSWGPTGELFF.